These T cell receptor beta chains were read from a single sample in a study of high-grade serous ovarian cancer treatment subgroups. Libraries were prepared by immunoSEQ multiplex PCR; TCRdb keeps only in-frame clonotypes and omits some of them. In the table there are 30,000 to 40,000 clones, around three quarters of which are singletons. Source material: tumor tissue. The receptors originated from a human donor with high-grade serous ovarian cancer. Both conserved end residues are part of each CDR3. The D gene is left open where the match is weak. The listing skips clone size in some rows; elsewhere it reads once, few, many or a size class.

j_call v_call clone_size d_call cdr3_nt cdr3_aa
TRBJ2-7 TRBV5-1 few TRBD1 TGCGCCAGCAGCGACACGACAGGGAATATCTCCTACGAGCAGTACTTC CASSDTTGNISYEQYF
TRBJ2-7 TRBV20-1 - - TGCAGTTCCCTTGGGAGAGCGGGGCAGTACTTC CSSLGRAGQYF
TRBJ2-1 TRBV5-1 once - TGCGCCAGCAGCTTGAGTCCCGGCCCTGCGAATGAGCAGTTCTTC CASSLSPGPANEQFF
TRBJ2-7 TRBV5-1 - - TGCGCCAGCAGCTCCCGGGACACCTACGAGCAGTACTTC CASSSRDTYEQYF
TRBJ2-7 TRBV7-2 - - TGTGCCAGCAGCTTGGACCGAGGGAATTTTGAGCAGTACTTC CASSLDRGNFEQYF
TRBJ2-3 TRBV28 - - TGTGCCAGCAGAATAGGGCAGCCTAGCACAGATACGCAGTATTTT CASRIGQPSTDTQYF
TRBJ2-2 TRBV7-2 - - TGTGCCAGCAGCTCCCAGGCAGCCTACACCGGGGAGCTGTTTTTT CASSSQAAYTGELFF
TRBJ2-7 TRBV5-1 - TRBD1 TGCGCCAGCAGCTTACAGGGGGCGCGGGAGCAGTACTTC CASSLQGAREQYF
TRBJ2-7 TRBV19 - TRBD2 TGTGCCAGTAGTGTGCCTAGCGGGGCCCGGGGGACCGAGCAGTACTTC CASSVPSGARGTEQYF
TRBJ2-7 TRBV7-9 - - TGTGCCAGCAGCTTAGGGGCAGGGCAGTACTTC CASSLGAGQYF
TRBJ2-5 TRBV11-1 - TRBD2 TGTGCCAGCAGTTCGCAGGGAGGGCCCCAAGAGACCCAGTACTTC CASSSQGGPQETQYF
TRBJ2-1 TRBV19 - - TGTGCCAGTAGTACACGGATTTATTCCTACAATGAGCAGTTCTTC CASSTRIYSYNEQFF
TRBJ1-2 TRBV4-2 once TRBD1 TGTGCCAGCAGCCTCCGGCCGGGACAGGGGAACTATGGCTACACCTTC CASSLRPGQGNYGYTF
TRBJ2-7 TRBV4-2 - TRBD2 TGTGCCAGCAGCCAAGGAGCGGGAGGCCTCTACGAGCAGTACTTC CASSQGAGGLYEQYF
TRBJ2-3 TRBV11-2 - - TGTGCCAGCAGCTTATCCAGTCCCACAGATACGCAGTATTTT CASSLSSPTDTQYF
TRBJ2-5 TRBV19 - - TGTGCCAGTAGTATGGGGGGCAGGTACCAAGAGACCCAGTACTTC CASSMGGRYQETQYF
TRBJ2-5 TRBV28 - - TGTGCCAGCAGTTCACTGAACAGGTCCTGGGAAGTACAAGAGACCCAGTACTTC CASSSLNRSWEVQETQYF
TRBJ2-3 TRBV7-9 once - TGTGCCAGCAGCTATGCCGCCCGGGGCCTAACAGATACGCAGTATTTT CASSYAARGLTDTQYF
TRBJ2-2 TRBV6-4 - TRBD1 TGTGCCAGCAGTGACCGCGGACAGGGTCGGCCCACCGGGGAGCTGTTTTTT CASSDRGQGRPTGELFF
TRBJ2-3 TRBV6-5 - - TGTGCCAGCAGTTACTCATTCGGGCCTCCCGATACGCAGTATTTT CASSYSFGPPDTQYF
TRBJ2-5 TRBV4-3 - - TGCGCCAGCAGCGCCAGGGCTTCAGAGACCCAGTACTTC CASSARASETQYF
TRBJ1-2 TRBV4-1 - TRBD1 TGCGCCAGCAGCCAAGTTAGAGGGGGCGGCTATGGCTACACCTTC CASSQVRGGGYGYTF
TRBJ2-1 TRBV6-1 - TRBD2 TGTGCCAGCAGGAAGAGCGGGAGTGACAATGAGCAGTTCTTC CASRKSGSDNEQFF
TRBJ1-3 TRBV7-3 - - TGTGCCAGCATCTCCAGGCCCATAAGGGACTCTGGAAACACCATATATTTT CASISRPIRDSGNTIYF
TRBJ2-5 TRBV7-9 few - TGTGCCAGCAGCTTAGGATCAATCGAGACCCAGTACTTC CASSLGSIETQYF
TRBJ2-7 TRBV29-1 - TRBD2 TGCAGCGTTGGGGAACCGGGACTAGCGAAATACGAGCAGTACTTC CSVGEPGLAKYEQYF
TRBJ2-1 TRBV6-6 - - TGTGCCAGCAGTTACTTAGGATACAATGAGCAGTTCTTC CASSYLGYNEQFF
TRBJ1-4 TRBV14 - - TGTGCCAGCAGCCAAGCTTTGTCAGGGCGTAGGCTTAATGAAAAACTGTTTTTT CASSQALSGRRLNEKLFF
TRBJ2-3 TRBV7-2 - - TGTGCCAGCAGTGCTCAGGACCTTACTAGCACAGATACGCAGTATTTT CASSAQDLTSTDTQYF
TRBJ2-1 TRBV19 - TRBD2 TGTGCCAGTAGTGGCCTCGGGAGGAGCCGCTACAATGAGCAGTTCTTC CASSGLGRSRYNEQFF
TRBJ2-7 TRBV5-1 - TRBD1 TGCGCCAGCAAACTTAGGCAGGGGGCATCCTACGAGCAGTACTTC CASKLRQGASYEQYF
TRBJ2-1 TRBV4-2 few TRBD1 TGTGCCAGCAGCCAGATAGGGGGCCTCAATGAGCAGTTCTTC CASSQIGGLNEQFF
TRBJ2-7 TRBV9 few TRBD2 TGTGCCAGCAGCGTAGTAGGGGAGGGCGAGCAGTACTTC CASSVVGEGEQYF
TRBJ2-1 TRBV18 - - TGTGCCAGCTCACCACCGGTCAGGGTCGATGAGCAGTTCTTC CASSPPVRVDEQFF
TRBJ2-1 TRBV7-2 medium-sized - TGTGCCAGCAGCTTAGGGACTAAGACCCCCAGTGAGCAGTTCTTC CASSLGTKTPSEQFF
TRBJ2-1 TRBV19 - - TGTGCCAGTGGGACTCCATTAGCCTACAATGAGCAGTTCTTC CASGTPLAYNEQFF
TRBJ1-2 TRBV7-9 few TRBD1 TGTGCCAGCAGTCCAACTGACAGGGGGAAAGGCTACACCTTC CASSPTDRGKGYTF
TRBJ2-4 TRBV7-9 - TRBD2 TGTGCCAGCAGCCTGGGGGAGGGTTACATTCAGTACTTC CASSLGEGYIQYF
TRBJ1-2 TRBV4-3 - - TGCGCCAGCAGCCAAGATTGGGTTGGGCGGCGAGGCTACACCTTC CASSQDWVGRRGYTF
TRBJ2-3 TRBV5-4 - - TGTGCCAGCAGCTTGGGCTCGGGGGCAGATACGCAGTATTTT CASSLGSGADTQYF
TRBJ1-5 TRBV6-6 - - TGTGCCAGCAGTTACCTAGCACGGGGGAATCAGCCCCAGCATTTT CASSYLARGNQPQHF
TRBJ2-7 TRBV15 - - TGTGCCACCAGCAGAGCCAGGGACGAGCAGTACTTC CATSRARDEQYF
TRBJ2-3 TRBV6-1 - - TGTGCCAGCTCGGCCGGGACGCAACCCACAGATACGCAGTATTTT CASSAGTQPTDTQYF
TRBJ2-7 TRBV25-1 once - TGTGCCAGCAGTGCGACAGGTTACGAGCAGTACTTC CASSATGYEQYF
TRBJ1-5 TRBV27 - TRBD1 TGTGCCAGCAGTTATAAACAGGGGGACAGGGGCCGATCCCAGAATCAGCCCCAGCATTTT CASSYKQGDRGRSQNQPQHF
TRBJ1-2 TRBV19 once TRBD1 TGTGCCAGTAGTATTAGACAGGGGAGCGGCTACACCTTC CASSIRQGSGYTF
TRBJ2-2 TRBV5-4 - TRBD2 TGTGCCAGCAGCTTAGGCCTAGCGGGGAACACCGGGGAGCTGTTTTTT CASSLGLAGNTGELFF
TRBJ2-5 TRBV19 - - TGTGCCAGTAGTACGAGAGTTTACCAAGAGACCCAGTACTTC CASSTRVYQETQYF
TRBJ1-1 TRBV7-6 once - TGTGCCAGCAGCTTAGGTTTGGGGGATGAAGCTTTCTTT CASSLGLGDEAFF
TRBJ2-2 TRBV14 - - TGTGCCAGCAGCCAAGATTCAAGAAGACATTTGAACACCGGGGAGCTGTTTTTT CASSQDSRRHLNTGELFF
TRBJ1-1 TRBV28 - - TGTGCCAGCAGTCGTCACCTGGTACTTGAAGCTTTCTTT CASSRHLVLEAFF
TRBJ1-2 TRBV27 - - TGTGCCAGCAGTTTAAACTTGAGCAGGAGTAACTATGGCTACACCTTC CASSLNLSRSNYGYTF
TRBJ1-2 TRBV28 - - TGTGCCAGCAGTTTAGGGCAAGCGAACTATGGCTACACCTTC CASSLGQANYGYTF
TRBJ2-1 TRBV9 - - TGTGCCAGCAGCGCCCTGTCGGGGGCCGGCTACAATGAGCAGTTCTTC CASSALSGAGYNEQFF
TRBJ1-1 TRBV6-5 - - TGTGCCAGCAGACCCCTCCGCCCCGCGGTTATCCCTTTCTTT CASRPLRPAVIPFF
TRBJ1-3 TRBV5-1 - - TGCGCCAGCTCCCCGAGAGGCAGAACTGGAAACACCATATATTTT CASSPRGRTGNTIYF
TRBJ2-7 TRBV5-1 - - TGCGCCAGCAGCTTATGGGCGGGACCCTCCTACGAGCAGTACTTC CASSLWAGPSYEQYF
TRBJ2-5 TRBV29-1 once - TGCAGCGTTGAAGGTCCGGGACTGCAAGAGACCCAGTACTTC CSVEGPGLQETQYF
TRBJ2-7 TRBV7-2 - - TGTGCCAGCAGCTTCCTGGCGGCTAACTCCTACGAGCAGTACTTC CASSFLAANSYEQYF